The TCR beta chain described here comes from a study of T cell repertoires in cytomegalovirus infection. MiXCR was run by TCRdb on the reads, yielding one entry per CDR3 protein. The sample lists some 400,000 distinct CDR3 sequences; roughly 30% were seen once. Trimming removed 6 bases from V and 0 bases from J; junction bases left unmatched: 5. From germline, CDR1 is SNHLY and CDR2 FYNNEI. This CDR3 is built from 15 residues. This clonotype was counted a few times. Sequencing was performed on PBMCs. This chain connects TRBV2 to TRBJ2-4; 7 nucleotides align to TRBD2. The receptor's source is a human donor in good health (CMV status not recorded). Some clones in this sample may be carry-over from other donors' samples. In nucleotides, the CDR3 is TGTGCCAGCAGGACTCTAGCGGCAGCCAAAAACATTCAGTACTTC. It encodes CASRTLAAAKNIQYF.